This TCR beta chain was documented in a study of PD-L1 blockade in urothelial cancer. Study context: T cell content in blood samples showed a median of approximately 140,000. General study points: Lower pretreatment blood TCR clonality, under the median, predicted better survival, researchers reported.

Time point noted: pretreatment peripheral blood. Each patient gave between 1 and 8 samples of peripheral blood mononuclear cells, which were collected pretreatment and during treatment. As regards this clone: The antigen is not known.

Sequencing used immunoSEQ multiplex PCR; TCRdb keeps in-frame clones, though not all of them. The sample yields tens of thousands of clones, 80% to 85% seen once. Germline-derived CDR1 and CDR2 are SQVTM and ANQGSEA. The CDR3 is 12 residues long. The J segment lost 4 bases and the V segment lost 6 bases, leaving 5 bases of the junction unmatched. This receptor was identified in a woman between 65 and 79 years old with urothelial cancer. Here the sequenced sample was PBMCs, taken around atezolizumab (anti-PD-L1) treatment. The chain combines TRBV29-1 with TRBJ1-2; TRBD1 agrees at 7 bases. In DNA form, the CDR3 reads TGCAGCGTCCACAGGGGCGCCTATGGCTACACCTTC. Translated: CSVHRGAYGYTF.